The rows below give T cell receptor beta chains drawn from one sample of a study of cytomegalovirus exposure and HLA in healthy donors. Profiled with immunoSEQ multiplex PCR; TCRdb holds only in-frame clones, not every one. The sample includes about 160,000 clones, roughly 80% seen only once; the top ten take about 1.3%. Sequencing used PBMCs. These receptor sequences come from a man between 25 and 39 years old in good health and CMV-seronegative. CDR3s include the opening cysteine and the closing phenylalanine or tryptophan. Each record gives: CDR3 length, clone size, D gene, V gene, J gene, CDR3 DNA, CDR3 protein. A D gene is named only where the DNA matches it firmly. Clone sizes are given selectively: once, few, many, or a class where the clone is expanded.

cdr3_length: 15
clone_size: NA
d_call: TRBD2
v_call: TRBV2
j_call: TRBJ2-5
cdr3_nt: TGTGCCAGCAGTGAACTACCGGGACTAGCGGGATACGAGTACTTC
cdr3_aa: CASSELPGLAGYEYF

cdr3_length: 14
clone_size: NA
d_call: NA
v_call: TRBV7-9
j_call: TRBJ1-4
cdr3_nt: TGTGCCAGCAGCCTGTATGCAACTAATGAAAAACTGTTTTTT
cdr3_aa: CASSLYATNEKLFF

cdr3_length: 16
clone_size: few
d_call: NA
v_call: TRBV7-8
j_call: TRBJ2-2
cdr3_nt: TGTGCCAGCAGCTTAGTAGGGGCTACGAACACCGGGGAGCTGTTTTTT
cdr3_aa: CASSLVGATNTGELFF

cdr3_length: 14
clone_size: few
d_call: TRBD1
v_call: TRBV2
j_call: TRBJ2-1
cdr3_nt: TGTGCCAGCAGCGCCGGGACAGGCAACAATGAGCAGTTCTTC
cdr3_aa: CASSAGTGNNEQFF

cdr3_length: 13
clone_size: NA
d_call: TRBD1
v_call: TRBV15
j_call: TRBJ2-7
cdr3_nt: TGTGCCACCAGCGACCGACAGGGTGGCGAGCAGTACTTC
cdr3_aa: CATSDRQGGEQYF

cdr3_length: 13
clone_size: NA
d_call: NA
v_call: TRBV28
j_call: TRBJ2-7
cdr3_nt: TGTGCCAGCAGTTTAATCGGGAGCTACGAGCAGTACTTC
cdr3_aa: CASSLIGSYEQYF

cdr3_length: 16
clone_size: NA
d_call: TRBD1
v_call: TRBV19
j_call: TRBJ2-7
cdr3_nt: TGTGCCAGTAGTAAGACAGGGGGCGGAAGGTTCCACGAGCAGTACTTC
cdr3_aa: CASSKTGGGRFHEQYF

cdr3_length: 12
clone_size: NA
d_call: NA
v_call: TRBV30
j_call: TRBJ2-7
cdr3_nt: TGTGCCTGGACCCTAAGCTCCTACGAGCAGTACTTC
cdr3_aa: CAWTLSSYEQYF

cdr3_length: 13
clone_size: NA
d_call: NA
v_call: TRBV11-1
j_call: TRBJ1-2
cdr3_nt: TGTGCCAGCAGCTTAGGGACACTCTATGGCTACACCTTC
cdr3_aa: CASSLGTLYGYTF

cdr3_length: 15
clone_size: few
d_call: NA
v_call: TRBV5-6
j_call: TRBJ1-1
cdr3_nt: TGTGCCAGCAGCTCGAGTGGGGGCCCGAACACTGAAGCTTTCTTT
cdr3_aa: CASSSSGGPNTEAFF

cdr3_length: 14
clone_size: NA
d_call: NA
v_call: TRBV2
j_call: TRBJ2-4
cdr3_nt: TGTGCCAGCAAGGAGGGGGCTACAAGAAACATTCAGTACTTC
cdr3_aa: CASKEGATRNIQYF

cdr3_length: 16
clone_size: once
d_call: NA
v_call: TRBV4-1
j_call: TRBJ1-6
cdr3_nt: TGCGCCAGCAGCCAAGATACAGTCGACTATAATTCACCCCTCCACTTT
cdr3_aa: CASSQDTVDYNSPLHF

cdr3_length: 18
clone_size: NA
d_call: NA
v_call: TRBV9
j_call: TRBJ2-2
cdr3_nt: TGTGCCAGCAGCAGACGACCGGAGGGGGGGCGCAACACCGGGGAGCTGTTTTTT
cdr3_aa: CASSRRPEGGRNTGELFF

cdr3_length: 16
clone_size: NA
d_call: NA
v_call: TRBV30
j_call: TRBJ1-6
cdr3_nt: TGTGCCTGGACAATCACCCGGAGCTCCTATAATTCACCCCTCCACTTT
cdr3_aa: CAWTITRSSYNSPLHF

cdr3_length: 14
clone_size: NA
d_call: NA
v_call: TRBV4-1
j_call: TRBJ1-3
cdr3_nt: TGCGCCAGCAGCCAAGATACGGGGATGGGCACCATATATTTT
cdr3_aa: CASSQDTGMGTIYF

cdr3_length: 14
clone_size: NA
d_call: NA
v_call: TRBV7-9
j_call: TRBJ1-1
cdr3_nt: TGTGCCAGCAGCTTAAACCCGGGGGGCACTGAAGCTTTCTTT
cdr3_aa: CASSLNPGGTEAFF

cdr3_length: 12
clone_size: NA
d_call: NA
v_call: TRBV4-1
j_call: TRBJ2-1
cdr3_nt: TGCGCCAGCAGCCAAGTCCAGAATGAGCAGTTCTTC
cdr3_aa: CASSQVQNEQFF

cdr3_length: 14
clone_size: once
d_call: NA
v_call: TRBV7-9
j_call: TRBJ2-7
cdr3_nt: TGTGCCAGCAGCTTGACACCAAACTCCTACGAGCAGTACTTC
cdr3_aa: CASSLTPNSYEQYF

cdr3_length: 15
clone_size: NA
d_call: TRBD2
v_call: TRBV19
j_call: TRBJ2-1
cdr3_nt: TGTGCCAGTAGCCTTCGGCTAGCGGGGTACAATGAGCAGTTCTTC
cdr3_aa: CASSLRLAGYNEQFF

cdr3_length: 15
clone_size: NA
d_call: TRBD1
v_call: TRBV7-2
j_call: TRBJ1-3
cdr3_nt: TGTGCCAGCAGCTCCAGTACAGGGGAGAGAAACACCATATATTTT
cdr3_aa: CASSSSTGERNTIYF

cdr3_length: 14
clone_size: few
d_call: NA
v_call: TRBV5-6
j_call: TRBJ1-5
cdr3_nt: TGTGCCAGCAGCTTGACAGCTCAAAATCAGCCCCAGCATTTT
cdr3_aa: CASSLTAQNQPQHF

cdr3_length: 15
clone_size: NA
d_call: TRBD1
v_call: TRBV28
j_call: TRBJ2-7
cdr3_nt: TGTGCCACCACGTCCCCGGGACAGGGGACCTACGAGCAGTACTTC
cdr3_aa: CATTSPGQGTYEQYF

cdr3_length: 15
clone_size: NA
d_call: NA
v_call: TRBV2
j_call: TRBJ1-5
cdr3_nt: TGTGCCAGCAGTGAAGCGGGGGCCTACAATCAGCCCCAGCATTTT
cdr3_aa: CASSEAGAYNQPQHF

cdr3_length: 15
clone_size: NA
d_call: NA
v_call: TRBV7-9
j_call: TRBJ1-4
cdr3_nt: TGTGCCAGCAGCCCGGCAAGGGGCACTAATGAAAAACTGTTTTTT
cdr3_aa: CASSPARGTNEKLFF

cdr3_length: 16
clone_size: NA
d_call: NA
v_call: TRBV28
j_call: TRBJ1-2
cdr3_nt: TGTGCCAGCAGTTCACCACTAGAGCGGTTCGGCTATGGCTACACCTTC
cdr3_aa: CASSSPLERFGYGYTF

cdr3_length: 14
clone_size: NA
d_call: NA
v_call: TRBV6-5
j_call: TRBJ2-2
cdr3_nt: TGTGCCATCAAGGACTCAATCTTCACCGGGGAGCTGTTTTTT
cdr3_aa: CAIKDSIFTGELFF

cdr3_length: 14
clone_size: NA
d_call: NA
v_call: TRBV2
j_call: TRBJ1-4
cdr3_nt: TGTGCCAGCAGCCAACAGGGTACGAATGAAAAACTGTTTTTT
cdr3_aa: CASSQQGTNEKLFF

cdr3_length: 13
clone_size: NA
d_call: NA
v_call: TRBV7-9
j_call: TRBJ2-7
cdr3_nt: TGTGCCACCGGAGGGTCACGAACCTACGAGCAGTACTTC
cdr3_aa: CATGGSRTYEQYF

cdr3_length: 15
clone_size: once
d_call: NA
v_call: TRBV5-1
j_call: TRBJ1-1
cdr3_nt: TGCGCCAGCAGCCTCGAAAACAGGGTAGGGACTGAAGCTTTCTTT
cdr3_aa: CASSLENRVGTEAFF

cdr3_length: 17
clone_size: NA
d_call: TRBD2
v_call: TRBV7-9
j_call: TRBJ2-2
cdr3_nt: TGTGCCAGCAGTAGGACTAGCGGGGGTTCGAACACCGGGGAGCTGTTTTTT
cdr3_aa: CASSRTSGGSNTGELFF

cdr3_length: 15
clone_size: NA
d_call: NA
v_call: TRBV10-1
j_call: TRBJ2-1
cdr3_nt: TGCGCCAGCAGTGAGGGGCAGGGGTCCTACAATGAGCAGTTCTTC
cdr3_aa: CASSEGQGSYNEQFF

cdr3_length: 18
clone_size: NA
d_call: TRBD1
v_call: TRBV4-3
j_call: TRBJ1-5
cdr3_nt: TGCGCCAGCAGCCAAGATCTCTCCGGGACAGGGGGGGTTCAGCCCCAGCATTTT
cdr3_aa: CASSQDLSGTGGVQPQHF

cdr3_length: 13
clone_size: NA
d_call: NA
v_call: TRBV30
j_call: TRBJ2-2
cdr3_nt: TGTGCCTGGACAGGGGATGGGGCCGGGGAGCTGTTTTTT
cdr3_aa: CAWTGDGAGELFF